These 12 T cell receptor beta chains share one sample of origin, sequenced in a study of synovial regulatory T cells in juvenile arthritis. Only in-frame clones appear in the TCRdb table, and some are missing; sequencing was by immunoSEQ multiplex PCR. The sample has 9,500 to 10,000 clones. The sample taken for sequencing was Treg cells from blood. Subset defined: remaining (HLA-DR-negative) circulating blood Treg cells. These receptors originate from a donor younger than 30 with juvenile idiopathic arthritis.

The chain combines TRBV19 with TRBJ1-1; as DNA is missing, the TRBD1 call by TCRdb cannot be tested. The V gene's germline CDR1 is LNHDA and CDR2 SQIVND (reference sequence). The CDR3 has 17 amino acids. No DNA is recorded. CDR3 in amino acids: CASSIVVGAGANTEAFF.

This chain joins TRBV5-8 and TRBJ1-5. The CDR3 is 13 residues long. DNA is not on record. Per germline, CDR1 SGHTS and CDR2 YDEGEE. CDR3 amino acids: CASSWRFNQPQHF. Drawing the rest from reference TRBV5-8 and TRBJ1-5, the complete variable domain is EAGVTQSPTHLIKTRGQQATLRCSPISGHTSVYWYQQALGLGLQFLLWYDEGEERNRGNFPPRFSGRQFPNYSSELNVNALELEDSALYLCASSWRFNQPQHFGDGTRLSIL.

The rearrangement joins TRBV6-1 to TRBJ2-7; TCRdb indicates TRBD2, and absent DNA this call remains unverified. Germline CDR1 reads MNHNS; CDR2 reads SASEGT. CDR3 length equals 14 residues. No DNA was logged. The CDR3 is CASSEAGGGYEQYF.

The chain combines TRBV30 with TRBJ1-1. The CDR3 totals 20 residues. The record lacks a DNA sequence. Germline CDR1 GTSNPN, CDR2 SVGIG (reference sequence). Here the CDR3 reads CAWKAWLTRSPGRKNTEAFF.

This rearrangement joins TRBV28 to TRBJ1-1; TCRdb gives TRBD1 as the D gene, but with no DNA this cannot be confirmed. The length of the CDR3 is 12 residues. A DNA sequence was not provided. Germline V gene data show CDR1 as MDHEN and CDR2 as SYDVKM. The CDR3 region is CASRSGNPSAFF.

V is TRBV7-9 and J is TRBJ1-4; TCRdb picks TRBD1, but there is no DNA to check that call. There are 15 residues in the CDR3. No DNA is listed. Germline CDR1 SEHNR, CDR2 FQNEAQ (reference sequence). CDR3 protein: CASSPRDRVNEKLFF.

V is TRBV6-5 and J is TRBJ2-7; TCRdb proposes TRBD2, but this gene call is untestable without DNA. The CDR3 contains 13 residues. No DNA sequence is on record. Germline V gene sequence: CDR1 MNHEY, CDR2 SVGAGI. CDR3 loop: CATRRGGTYEQYF.

The rearrangement joins TRBV6-5 to TRBJ1-5; TCRdb gives TRBD1 as the D gene, but with no DNA this cannot be confirmed. The germline V gene has CDR1 MNHEY and CDR2 SVGAGI. This CDR3 region has 15 residues. The protein alone is recorded here. CDR3 region: CASSQGRVSNQPQHF.

The chain uses TRBV5-4 and TRBJ2-7; TCRdb indicates TRBD2, and absent DNA this call remains unverified. The CDR3 is 15 residues long. No DNA is recorded. Germline V CDR1 and CDR2: SGHNT, YYREEE (reference sequence). This chain's CDR3 is CASSILAGAAYEQYF.

J is TRBJ2-1 and V is TRBV5-1; with no DNA, the TCRdb D assignment of TRBD2 cannot be verified. Germline V gene sequence: CDR1 SGHRS, CDR2 YFSETQ. This CDR3 comprises 19 residues. The DNA is unrecorded. CDR3 loop: CASSGHGASVSGGYNEQFF.

This chain uses TRBV5-4 with TRBJ1-4. CDR1 SGHNT and CDR2 YYREEE come from the germline V gene (reference sequence). The CDR3 extends over 12 amino acids. Nucleotide data are not available. CDR3 amino acids: CASSLTGEKLFF. Together with reference TRBV5-4 and TRBJ1-4, the CDR3 gives the full variable domain: ETGVTQSPTHLIKTRGQQVTLRCSSQSGHNTVSWYQQALGQGPQFIFQYYREEENGRGNFPPRFSGLQFPNYSSELNVNALELDDSALYLCASSLTGEKLFFGSGTQLSVL.

The chain joins TRBV10-3 to TRBJ2-2; TCRdb calls TRBD1, which cannot be checked without DNA. This CDR3 contains 15 residues. A DNA sequence was not provided. Germline loops: CDR1 ENHRY, CDR2 SYGVKD. The chain's CDR3 is CAISADRDNTGELFF.